Listed below are T cell receptor beta chains from one sample, sequenced in a study of blood T cell repertoires in COVID-19. The table came from immunoSEQ multiplex PCR; TCRdb's copy has only in-frame clones and leaves some out. Among a few hundred thousand clones listed, roughly 90% were seen once. What was sequenced was peripheral blood. The receptors stem from a man aged 18-30 years with active or convalescent COVID-19. The CDR3 runs from the conserved cysteine through the conserved F or W. The D gene is left open where the match is weak. Only part of the rows carry a size: once, few, many, or a class if the clone is expanded.

j_call	clone_size	v_call	d_call	cdr3_nt	cdr3_aa
TRBJ1-2	.	TRBV27	TRBD1	TGTGCCAGCAGTTTCAGACAGGGAAGTCGAGGGGGCTACACCTTC	CASSFRQGSRGGYTF
TRBJ2-5	.	TRBV6-5	.	TGTGCCAGCAGTTACCCGAGGGGCGGGAAAGAGACCCAGTACTTC	CASSYPRGGKETQYF
TRBJ1-2	few	TRBV4-1	TRBD1	TGCGCCAGCAGCCAAGCCGGGACAGGGGATGGCTATGGCTACACCTTC	CASSQAGTGDGYGYTF
TRBJ2-7	.	TRBV28	.	TGTGCCAGCAGTGACTCTAGCGACTCCTACGAGCAGTACTTC	CASSDSSDSYEQYF
TRBJ1-6	.	TRBV18	.	TGTGCCAGCTCACCAAGCCAGGGTAGCAGTTCACCCCTCCACTTT	CASSPSQGSSSPLHF
TRBJ1-3	.	TRBV10-3	TRBD1	TGTGCCATCAGCGACATAAGACAGGGAACGGGAAACACCATATATTTT	CAISDIRQGTGNTIYF
TRBJ1-5	.	TRBV10-3	TRBD1	TGTGCCGCAAGCCAGGGGGTGGGTGATCAGCCCCAGCATTTT	CAASQGVGDQPQHF
TRBJ1-2	.	TRBV15	TRBD1	TGTGCCACCAGCCCAGGGACAGACTATGGCTACACCTTC	CATSPGTDYGYTF
TRBJ1-2	.	TRBV19	TRBD1	TGTGCCAGTAGCGTACCCGGGACAGGGGGCCGCTATGGCTACACCTTC	CASSVPGTGGRYGYTF
TRBJ2-2	.	TRBV3-1/TRBV3-2	TRBD2	TGTGCCAGCAGCCAAGATATAGCGGGGTACACCGGGGAGCTGTTTTTT	CASSQDIAGYTGELFF
TRBJ2-6	.	TRBV28	.	TGTGCCAGCAGTCCGCCAGGTGGGGCCAACGTCCTGACTTTC	CASSPPGGANVLTF
TRBJ2-7	.	TRBV4-3	.	TGCGCCAGCAGCCAAGATCGGGGAGGCTTAGCCTACGAGCAGTACTTC	CASSQDRGGLAYEQYF
TRBJ2-7	.	TRBV24-1	TRBD2	TGTGCCACCAGTGATTTGACTAGCGGGAGGTACACCTACGAGCAGTACTTC	CATSDLTSGRYTYEQYF
TRBJ2-3	.	TRBV2	.	TGTGCCAGCAGTTTTGATGGAGCGGCCACAGATACGCAGTATTTT	CASSFDGAATDTQYF
TRBJ2-5	.	TRBV19	.	TGTGCCAGTGAGGGTCCAGGCCAAGGGACCCAGTACTTC	CASEGPGQGTQYF
TRBJ2-1	few	TRBV4-1	TRBD2	TGCGCCAGCAGCCAGCTAGCGGGAGCTTCCGATGAGCAGTTCTTC	CASSQLAGASDEQFF
TRBJ1-5	.	TRBV6-6	TRBD1	TGTGCCAGCAGTTACTCTGGGACAGGGATCCTGCGGCCCCAGCATTTT	CASSYSGTGILRPQHF
TRBJ2-3	few	TRBV28	.	TGTGCCAGCAGTTCCTCCCTTTTACTAGCCGGCACAGATACGCAGTATTTT	CASSSSLLLAGTDTQYF
TRBJ2-4	once	TRBV27	.	TGTGCCAGCAGTCTAGGGGGAAAAAACATTCAGTACTTC	CASSLGGKNIQYF
TRBJ1-2	once	TRBV6-6	.	TGTGCCAGCAGCCCCAACTCCTTCTATGGCTACACCTTC	CASSPNSFYGYTF
TRBJ2-1	.	TRBV9	.	TGTGCCAGCAGTCAAGGACTGAACAATGAGCAGTTCTTC	CASSQGLNNEQFF
TRBJ1-2	medium-sized	TRBV5-6	.	TGTGCCAGCAGCTTGGCAGGGGTCCATGGCTACACCTTC	CASSLAGVHGYTF
TRBJ1-2	.	TRBV3-1/TRBV3-2	.	TGTGCCAGCGGGGAGAGTCAATATGGCTACACCTTC	CASGESQYGYTF
TRBJ2-7	.	TRBV4-1	TRBD1	TGCGCCAGCAGCCAAGGACAGGGGGTGCCCTACGAGCAGTACTTC	CASSQGQGVPYEQYF
TRBJ1-5	.	TRBV19	TRBD1	TGTGCCAGTACCCCCAATACAGGGGGGAATCAGCCCCAGCATTTT	CASTPNTGGNQPQHF
TRBJ1-1	.	TRBV28	.	TGTGCCAGCAGCTCCTCCGGACAGTTGAACACTGAAGCTTTCTTT	CASSSSGQLNTEAFF
TRBJ1-1	.	TRBV2	.	TGTGCCAGCAGTGTTTCGGGGAATACTGAAGCTTTCTTT	CASSVSGNTEAFF
TRBJ2-1	.	TRBV27	TRBD2	TGTGCCAGCAGTAACGGACTAGCGGGAGTCCTATCTGATGAGCAGTTCTTC	CASSNGLAGVLSDEQFF
TRBJ1-1	.	TRBV11-3	.	TGTGCCAGCAGCCCAACCGGGACATTGAACACTGAAGCTTTCTTT	CASSPTGTLNTEAFF
TRBJ2-3	.	TRBV4-3	TRBD2	TGCGCCAGCAGCCAAGAAACTAGCGGGGGAGCAGATACGCAGTATTTT	CASSQETSGGADTQYF
TRBJ2-3	.	TRBV15	.	TGTGCCACCAGCAGAGGCCTTCTAGCGCGAGTTGGAGATACGCAGTATTTT	CATSRGLLARVGDTQYF
TRBJ2-1	.	TRBV27	TRBD2	TGTGCCAGCAGTTATGAAGGTTTGGTAGCGGGAGGGTTAAGGAATGAGCAGTTCTTC	CASSYEGLVAGGLRNEQFF
TRBJ1-4	.	TRBV19	.	TGTGCCAGTAGCGCTAGTACGGGGGAAAAACTGTTTTTT	CASSASTGEKLFF
TRBJ2-5	.	TRBV5-6	TRBD1	TGTGCCAGCAGTCGGACAGGGGGCTGGGAGACCCAGTACTTC	CASSRTGGWETQYF
TRBJ1-4	.	TRBV4-1	TRBD1	TGCGCCAGCAGCACCGGGACAGATAATGAAAAACTGTTTTTT	CASSTGTDNEKLFF
TRBJ2-3	once	TRBV25-1	TRBD2	TGTGCCATCCTCGGGACTAGCGGGACCACGCGCAACACAGATACGCAGTATTTT	CAILGTSGTTRNTDTQYF
TRBJ2-7	.	TRBV18	TRBD2	TGTGCCAGCTCAAGCTTGGACCCGGGAGGCGCCTACGAGCAGTACTTC	CASSSLDPGGAYEQYF
TRBJ2-7	few	TRBV5-4	.	TGTGCCAGCAGTCTGCAGACAGGTACCTACGAGCAGTACTTC	CASSLQTGTYEQYF
TRBJ1-2	.	TRBV19	.	TGTGCCAGTAGTATCCCCCAGCGATCCCATAACTATGGCTACACCTTC	CASSIPQRSHNYGYTF
TRBJ2-3	.	TRBV9	.	TGTGCCAGCAGCCCGTGGGGGGGGCCAGATACGCAGTATTTT	CASSPWGGPDTQYF
TRBJ1-5	few	TRBV7-2	TRBD1	TGTGCCAGCAGCTTAGTTGGGACAGGGACCAATCAGCCCCAGCATTTT	CASSLVGTGTNQPQHF